What follows are 5 T cell receptor beta chains derived from one specimen sequenced in a study of CD8+CD57+ T cells in acquired aplastic anemia. Genomic DNA was employed as the template in profiling TCR beta VDJ and CDR3. TCRdb re-called the reads through MiXCR, storing one row per CDR3 protein. This sample has roughly 160,000 distinct CDR3 sequences; about two thirds occur once, and the top ten carry 40% to 55%. Previously, flow cytometry had revealed CD8+CD57+ cell expansion in the patients chosen for sequencing. Input material: sorted CD4+, CD8+, or CD8+CD57+ T cells (not recorded which) from PBMCs. These receptor sequences come from a human donor with aplastic anemia.

The CDR3 nucleotides read TGTGCCAGCAGCTTGGCGGGTAGGGACCACGAAGCTTTCTTT. This codes for CASSLAGRDHEAFF. The V gene is TRBV25-1, the J gene TRBJ1-1, with TRBD1 as a possible D gene (5 bases). The germline CDR1 and CDR2 sequences are MGHDK and SYGVNS. Trimming removed 6 bases at V and 8 bases at J, with 19 bases between. The CDR3 is made up of 14 amino acids.

V is TRBV15 and J is TRBJ1-3, with no clear D. This CDR3 has 14 amino acids. V gave up 4 bases and J gave up 0 bases, with 7 bases separating them. Per the germline V gene, CDR1 is LNHNV and CDR2 is YYDKDF (reference sequence). CDR3: CATSNVGSGNTIYF. CDR3 sequence (DNA): TGTGCCACCAGCAATGTGGGCTCTGGAAACACCATATATTTT.

Here the CDR3 DNA reads TGTGCCAGCAGTCCCCGACTAGCGCGCACAGATACGCAGTATTTT. This encodes CASSPRLARTDTQYF. The gene calls are TRBV7-2 and TRBJ2-3; 8 bases line up with TRBD2. The J segment lost 1 base and the V segment lost 6 bases, leaving 6 bases of the junction unmatched. Germline loops: CDR1 SGHTA, CDR2 FQGNSA. CDR3 length: 15 amino acids.

This chain links TRBV19 with TRBJ1-2; D is unresolved. This CDR3 has 12 residues. Germline V gives CDR1 LNHDA, CDR2 SQIVND (reference sequence). V lost 7 bases and J 13 bases, leaving 19 bases between the germline ends. CDR3 nucleotide sequence: TGTGCCAGTAACCGACGGACGGACCTCTTCACCTTC. This encodes CASNRRTDLFTF.

At least ten counts were recorded for this clonotype. This chain links TRBV7-2 with TRBJ2-1, with TRBD1 as a possible D gene (6 bases). The germline V and J ends were trimmed by 4 bases and 4 bases, with 14 bases remaining between them. In germline, CDR1 is SGHTA, CDR2 FQGNSA. The CDR3 runs to 15 residues. The CDR3 protein is CASSSTGVPYNEQFF. CDR3 sequence (DNA): TGTGCCAGCAGCTCGACAGGTGTCCCATACAATGAGCAGTTCTTC.